What follows describes a single T cell receptor (beta chain). This record comes from a study of cytotoxic CD8 clonotypes in ibrutinib-treated CLL. Assay: immunoSEQ multiplex PCR; the TCRdb copy retains only in-frame clones and omits some. The sample records some 130,000 clones, approximately 85% being singletons. Germline CDR1 SGHKS, CDR2 YYEKEE (reference sequence). The CDR3 loop spans 17 amino acids. Trimming at V came to 0 bases and at J to 0 bases, leaving 3 bases not matched to a gene. This receptor was taken from a human donor with chronic lymphocytic leukemia. The rearrangement uses TRBV5-5 and TRBJ2-1; TRBD2 matches 10 bases. Sequences were derived from PBMCs, sampled after 24 months of ibrutinib treatment. The CDR3 sequence: CASSLVPSGSSYNEQFF. The CDR3 coding sequence is TGTGCCAGCAGCTTGGTTCCTAGCGGGAGCTCCTACAATGAGCAGTTCTTC.